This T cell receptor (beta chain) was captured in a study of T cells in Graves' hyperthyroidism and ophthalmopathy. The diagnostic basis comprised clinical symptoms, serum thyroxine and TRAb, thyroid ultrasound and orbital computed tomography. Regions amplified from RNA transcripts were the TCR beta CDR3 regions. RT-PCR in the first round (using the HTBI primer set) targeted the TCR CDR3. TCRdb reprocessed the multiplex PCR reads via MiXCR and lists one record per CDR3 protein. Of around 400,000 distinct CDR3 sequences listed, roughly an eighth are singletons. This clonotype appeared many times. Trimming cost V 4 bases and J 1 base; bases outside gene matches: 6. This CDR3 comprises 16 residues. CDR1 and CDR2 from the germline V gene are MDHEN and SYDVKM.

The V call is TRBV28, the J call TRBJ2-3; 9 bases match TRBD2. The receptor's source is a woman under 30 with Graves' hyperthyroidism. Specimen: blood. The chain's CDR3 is CASSSIAGVGTDTQYF. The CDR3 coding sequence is TGTGCCAGCAGTTCCATAGCGGGAGTTGGCACAGATACGCAGTATTTT.